The 21 T cell receptor beta chains listed next were all sequenced from one sample in a study of read filtering for tumor transcriptome and immune sequencing (TCRdb year 2020). TCRdb records Illumina HiSeq 4000 as the sequencer. The Immunoverse kit was used to build TCR libraries from around 420 ng RNA, with molecular barcoded adaptors covering alpha/delta and beta/gamma chains. The public reads were quality trimmed at Q25 with fastp and then assembled into clones with MiXCR by TCRdb, keeping productive beta chains. A single entry per CDR3 protein holds the most common genes and DNA from its merged rows. The table for this sample lists more than 70,000 distinct CDR3 sequences; approximately 21% of them were counted only once. Of the sample, over 10% is held by the ten largest clones. Sequencing was done on a sample of a population of CD138-negative cells sorted from bone marrow. According to the study, the label for this sample's cell subset or site signals: bone marrow mononuclear cells depleted of CD138+ plasma/myeloma cells by negative magnetic selection. The receptors were sampled from a donor at least 40 years old with multiple myeloma.

This clonotype was seen at least ten times. The chain uses TRBV4-2 and TRBJ2-5; D remains ambiguous. The germline V gene has CDR1 LGHNA and CDR2 YNFKEQ. V was shortened by 3 bases and J by 1 base, with 18 bases between the two germline ends. The CDR3 sequence is 17 residues long. The CDR3 DNA follows: TGTGCCAGCAGCCAGGAATATATCGTGGGTTTCCAAGAGACCCAGTACTTC. Protein: CASSQEYIVGFQETQYF.

This clonotype was found many times. The J gene is TRBJ1-5, the V gene TRBV20-1, with 9 bases lining up with TRBD1. From germline, CDR1 is DFQATT and CDR2 SNEGSKA (reference sequence). Losses at the gene ends were 0 bases for V and 3 bases for J; bases not matched to a gene: 6. This CDR3 has 16 amino acids. CDR3 in DNA: TGCAGTGCTAGAGACCCGGGACAGGGAGACAATCAGCCCCAGCATTTT. Translating gives CSARDPGQGDNQPQHF.

This clonotype was seen at least ten times. The chain carries TRBV4-1 and TRBJ2-6, with TRBD2 identical over 11 bases. This CDR3 has 19 residues. V gave up 4 bases and J gave up 0 bases; unmatched junction bases: 8. The germline CDR1 and CDR2 sequences are MGHRA and YSYEKL. The CDR3 region has the DNA TGCGCCAGCAGCCTACCCCCGGGACTAGCGGCCTCTGGGGCCAACGTCCTGACTTTC. Protein sequence: CASSLPPGLAASGANVLTF.

This clonotype was recorded at least ten times. The chain combines TRBV5-1 with TRBJ2-7; D ambiguous. CDR1 is SGHRS and CDR2 is YFSETQ in the germline V gene. This CDR3 comprises 13 residues. V lost 1 base and J lost 4, with 9 bases in between. In nucleotides, the CDR3 is TGCGCCAGCAGCTTGAACCGCAATTACGAGCAGTACTTC. It yields the protein CASSLNRNYEQYF.

This clonotype was found many times. The chain employs TRBV12-3 or TRBV12-4 and TRBJ1-5; 12 bases are shared with TRBD1. The CDR3 sequence is 15 residues long. J was trimmed by 9 bases and V by 4 bases; bases with no gene match: 7. Written as DNA, the CDR3 is TGTGCCAGCAGTTCCCTCGGGACAGGGGGCCTGCCCCAGCATTTT. It yields the protein CASSSLGTGGLPQHF.

This clonotype was observed at least ten times. The rearrangement joins TRBV28 to TRBJ1-2; D is possibly TRBD1 (5 bases). V dropped 7 bases and J dropped 8 bases, with 17 bases sitting between them. Germline V gene data show CDR1 as MDHEN and CDR2 as SYDVKM. The CDR3 extends over 13 amino acids. As DNA, the CDR3 is TGTGCCAGCATGCCAGGGCTCTACTTCGGCTACACCTTC. Residues: CASMPGLYFGYTF.

J is TRBJ2-2 and V is TRBV11-2; the D is unclear. Trimming cost V 2 bases and J 4 bases, with 5 bases left between them. The germline V gene has CDR1 SGHAT and CDR2 FQNNGV. The length of the CDR3 is 13 residues. In nucleotides, the CDR3 is TGTGCCAGCAGCTTATGGGCCACCGGGGAGCTGTTTTTT. Amino acid sequence: CASSLWATGELFF.

The gene calls are TRBV11-2 and TRBJ1-3, with 8 bases that match TRBD1. The length of the CDR3 is 16 residues. The junction had 8 bases not matched to a gene; V was cut back by 5 bases and J by 2 bases. Germline CDR1 reads SGHAT; CDR2 reads FQNNGV. The CDR3 loop reads CASSRKRQGTGNTIYF. For the CDR3, the DNA is TGTGCCAGCAGCCGAAAAAGACAGGGGACTGGAAACACCATATATTTT.

In this sample, this clonotype turned up many times. This sequence joins TRBV4-2 and TRBJ2-7; D unresolved. The CDR3 length is 13 residues. The V end lost 2 bases, the J end lost 4 bases, and 9 bases lay between the germline ends. CDR1 is LGHNA, CDR2 YNFKEQ, per germline. The CDR3 DNA reads TGTGCCAGCAGCCAATTCCGTAGGTACGAGCAGTACTTC. As protein: CASSQFRRYEQYF.

The chain is built from TRBV2 and TRBJ1-1; no reliable D call. The CDR3 extends over 10 amino acids. V lost 9 bases and J lost 7, with 9 bases in between. The germline V gene encodes CDR1 SNHLY and CDR2 FYNNEI. CDR3 sequence (DNA): TGTGCCAGTCTCGGTCGTGAAGCTTTCTTT. It encodes CASLGREAFF.

The V call is TRBV28, the J call TRBJ1-2; a possible D gene is TRBD1 (5 bases). This CDR3 comprises 15 residues. Germline V lookup: CDR1 MDHEN, CDR2 SYDVKM. Between the trimmed V and J ends, which lost 1 base and 8 bases, there was a span of 17 bases. The CDR3 loop reads CASSLSGSRTGGYTF. The CDR3 DNA reads as TGTGCCAGCAGTTTATCAGGGTCCCGTACGGGAGGCTACACCTTC.

For the CDR3, the DNA is TGTGCCAGCAGTGAAGTAGGAGGAAAGAGGGCCAATCAGCCCCAGCATTTT. Its translation: CASSEVGGKRANQPQHF. The J gene is TRBJ1-5, the V gene TRBV2; D is unclear. Per germline, CDR1 SNHLY and CDR2 FYNNEI. The CDR3 runs 17 residues. V lost 1 base and J 3 bases, leaving 16 bases between the germline ends.

This clonotype is medium-sized. This chain connects TRBV6-1 to TRBJ2-1; D not resolved. Germline lookup yields CDR1 MNHNS and CDR2 SASEGT. The CDR3 length is 15 residues. V lost 4 bases to trimming and J lost 4 bases, with 14 bases between them. Here the CDR3 reads CASSALRREYNEQFF. The CDR3 DNA is TGTGCCAGCAGTGCCCTACGTCGTGAGTACAATGAGCAGTTCTTC.

This clonotype was seen a few times. J is TRBJ1-2 and V is TRBV7-2; D is perhaps TRBD1 (6 bases). V dropped 1 base and J dropped 8 bases, with 8 bases sitting between them. Germline-derived CDR1 and CDR2 are SGHTA and FQGNSA. The CDR3 runs to 12 residues. The CDR3: CASSLDRAGYTF. In DNA form, the CDR3 reads TGTGCCAGCAGCTTAGACAGGGCCGGCTACACCTTC.

This clonotype appeared many times. The chain is built from TRBV6-5 and TRBJ2-3; 8 nucleotides match TRBD1. This CDR3 contains 15 residues. Germline V gene lookup returns CDR1 MNHEY and CDR2 SVGAGI. V dropped 0 bases and J dropped 8; count of bases not matched to a gene: 7. The CDR3 coding sequence is TGTGCCAGCAGTTACTCGAATCGGGGACAGGCTACGCAGTATTTT. Amino acid sequence: CASSYSNRGQATQYF.

This rearrangement joins TRBV28 to TRBJ2-1; 8 bases align to TRBD1. Germline V gene lookup returns CDR1 MDHEN and CDR2 SYDVKM. The J segment lost 3 bases and the V segment lost 6 bases, leaving 7 bases of the junction unmatched. The CDR3 contains 15 residues. CDR3 bases: TGTGCCAGCAGGAGTCAGACAGGGGACTACAATGAGCAGTTCTTC. This encodes CASRSQTGDYNEQFF.

This clonotype was counted ten times or more. The J gene is TRBJ1-1, the V gene TRBV6-1; D is perhaps TRBD1 (6 bases). Looked up from germline, CDR1 is MNHNS and CDR2 is SASEGT. Trimming took 2 bases from V and 5 from J, leaving 15 bases between them. This CDR3 has 15 residues. The chain's CDR3 is CASSEMRAGDTEAFF. The CDR3 DNA reads as TGTGCCAGCAGTGAAATGAGAGCAGGGGATACTGAAGCTTTCTTT.

This clonotype was found many times. The CDR3 is CASSIGSGANVLTF. The CDR3 DNA reads TGTGCCAGCAGTATAGGCTCTGGGGCCAACGTCCTGACTTTC. The chain combines TRBV28 with TRBJ2-6; D is undetermined. The CDR3 totals 14 residues. CDR1 is MDHEN, CDR2 SYDVKM, per germline. V lost 5 bases and J lost 0, with 5 bases in between.

There are many counts of this clonotype. This chain connects TRBV10-3 to TRBJ1-1, with D tentatively TRBD1 (5 bases). CDR1 and CDR2 from the germline V gene are ENHRY and SYGVKD. CDR3 length: 14 amino acids. V was trimmed by 5 bases and J by 1 base, leaving 11 bases between them. CDR3 bases: TGTGCCATCAGTCGCGGGGCAGAGAACACTGAAGCTTTCTTT. It is translated as CAISRGAENTEAFF.

This clonotype has a count of ten or more. The J gene is TRBJ2-1, the V gene TRBV28; D is unclear. Trimming took off 3 bases at V and 0 bases at J, with 6 bases between the two ends. The CDR3 has 14 amino acids. Germline V gene sequence: CDR1 MDHEN, CDR2 SYDVKM. In DNA, the CDR3 is TGTGCCAGCAGTTTCTGGATCTCCTACAATGAGCAGTTCTTC. Residues: CASSFWISYNEQFF. Looking up the rest from reference TRBV28 and TRBJ2-1 gives the full variable domain: DVKVTQSSRYLVKRTGEKVFLECVQDMDHENMFWYRQDPGLGLRLIYFSYDVKMKEKGDIPEGYSVSREKKERFSLILESASTNQTSMYLCASSFWISYNEQFFGPGTRLTVL.

This clonotype has a count of ten or more. J is TRBJ2-5 and V is TRBV28; TRBD1 is a possible D gene (6 bases). The V end was cut by 6 bases, the J end by 6 bases, with 14 bases between. This CDR3 is built from 13 residues. Germline lookup yields CDR1 MDHEN and CDR2 SYDVKM. The CDR3 here is CASRSQGAQTQYF. DNA for the CDR3: TGTGCCAGCAGGTCACAGGGCGCCCAGACCCAGTACTTC. Complete variable domain (other parts from reference TRBV28 and TRBJ2-5): DVKVTQSSRYLVKRTGEKVFLECVQDMDHENMFWYRQDPGLGLRLIYFSYDVKMKEKGDIPEGYSVSREKKERFSLILESASTNQTSMYLCASRSQGAQTQYFGPGTRLLVL.